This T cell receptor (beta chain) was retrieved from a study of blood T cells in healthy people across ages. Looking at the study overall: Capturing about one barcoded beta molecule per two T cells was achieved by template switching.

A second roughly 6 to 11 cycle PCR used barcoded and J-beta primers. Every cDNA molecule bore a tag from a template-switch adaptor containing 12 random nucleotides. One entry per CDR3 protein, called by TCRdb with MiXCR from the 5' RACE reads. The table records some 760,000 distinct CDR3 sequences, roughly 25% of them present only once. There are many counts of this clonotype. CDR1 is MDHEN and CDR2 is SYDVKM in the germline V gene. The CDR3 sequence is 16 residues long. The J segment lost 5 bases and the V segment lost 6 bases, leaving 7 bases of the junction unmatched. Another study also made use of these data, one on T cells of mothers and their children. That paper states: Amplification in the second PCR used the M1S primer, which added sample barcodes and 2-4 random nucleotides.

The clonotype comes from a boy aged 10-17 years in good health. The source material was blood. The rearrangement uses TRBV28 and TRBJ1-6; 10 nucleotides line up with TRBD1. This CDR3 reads CASSSPGQGNNSPLHF. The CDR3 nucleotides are TGTGCCAGCAGCTCGCCGGGACAGGGGAATAATTCACCCCTCCACTTT.